These 10 T cell receptor beta chains share one sample of origin, sequenced in a study of Tregs in tolerant kidney transplant recipients. Measured with immunoSEQ multiplex PCR; TCRdb has only the in-frame clones, and not every one. The table includes 60,000 to 70,000 clones, approximately 92% detected once. The sample consisted of CD8+ T cells from blood, taken before the transplant. These receptors were obtained from a human donor who received a combined kidney and bone marrow transplant.

The chain couples TRBV7-2 to TRBJ2-1; TRBD2 matches 12 bases. CDR3 size: 15 residues. Germline V gene sequence: CDR1 SGHTA, CDR2 FQGNSA. The V gene end was trimmed by 7 bases and the J gene end by 6 bases; junction bases not matched to a gene: 7. CDR3 coding DNA: TGTGCCAGCACCCAAGGACTAGCGGGACCCAATGAGCAGTTCTTC. Amino acid sequence: CASTQGLAGPNEQFF.

This sequence joins TRBV12-5 and TRBJ2-1; the match to TRBD2 covers 10 bases. The length of the CDR3 is 14 residues. The germline CDR1 and CDR2 sequences are LGHNT and FRNRAP. With 4 bases clipped from V and 5 bases from J, the junction kept 2 bases outside the gene matches. The CDR3 sequence: CASGYGLADNEQFF. In DNA form, the CDR3 reads TGTGCTAGTGGTTACGGACTAGCGGACAATGAGCAGTTCTTC.

V gene TRBV11-2 combines with J gene TRBJ2-3, with 11 bases that match TRBD2. V gave up 4 bases and J gave up 3 bases; unmatched junction bases: 6. The CDR3 loop spans 16 amino acids. From germline, CDR1 is SGHAT and CDR2 FQNNGV. The CDR3 coding sequence is TGTGCCAGCAGCTCACTAGCGGGAGCCACTACAGATACGCAGTATTTT. Protein sequence: CASSSLAGATTDTQYF.

The V and J genes are TRBV6-6 and TRBJ1-2; 9 bases map to TRBD1. Looked up from germline, CDR1 is MNHNY and CDR2 is SVGAGI (reference sequence). The CDR3 totals 13 residues. J lost 8 bases, V lost 2 bases, and 3 bases had no gene match. DNA of the CDR3: TGTGCCAGCAGTTACGACAGGGGGATCGGCTACACCTTC. Its translation is CASSYDRGIGYTF.

The rearrangement uses TRBV4-1 and TRBJ2-1; tentatively, D is TRBD1 (6 bases). Between the trimmed V and J ends, which lost 0 bases and 8 bases, there was a span of 14 bases. Germline V gene sequence: CDR1 MGHRA, CDR2 YSYEKL. This CDR3 is built from 15 residues. The CDR3 DNA is TGCGCCAGCAGCCAAGATCCGGCAGGGGTAGATGAGCAGTTCTTC. Its protein is CASSQDPAGVDEQFF.

The rearrangement joins TRBV7-2 to TRBJ2-6, with 8 bases matching TRBD1. The CDR3 covers 19 residues. V shed 5 bases and J 2 bases; nucleotides not matched to a gene: 14. Germline CDR1 and CDR2: SGHTA and FQGNSA. CDR3 DNA: TGTGCCAGCAGCCCCCGACCAGGGCAGGGGGCTCCTGGGGCCAACGTCCTGACTTTC. Its translation: CASSPRPGQGAPGANVLTF. Together with reference TRBV7-2 and TRBJ2-6, the CDR3 gives the full variable domain: GAGVSQSPSNKVTEKGKDVELRCDPISGHTALYWYRQSLGQGLEFLIYFQGNSAPDKSGLPSDRFSAERTGGSVSTLTIQRTQQEDSAVYLCASSPRPGQGAPGANVLTFGAGSRLTVL.

CDR3 amino acids: CASSLGGLAGVYEQYF. CDR3 DNA: TGTGCCAGCAGCTTAGGAGGACTAGCGGGGGTTTACGAGCAGTACTTC. The chain is built from TRBV11-3 and TRBJ2-7, with 13 bases lining up with TRBD2. Germline V CDR1 and CDR2: SGHNT, YENEEA. Trimming removed 1 base from V and 4 bases from J; junction bases left unmatched: 4. The CDR3 length is 16 residues. Combining the CDR3 with reference TRBV11-3 and TRBJ2-7 gives the whole variable domain EAGVVQSPRYKIIEKKQPVAFWCNPISGHNTLYWYLQNLGQGPELLIRYENEEAVDDSQLPKDRFSAERLKGVDSTLKIQPAELGDSAVYLCASSLGGLAGVYEQYFGPGTRLTVT.

The J gene is TRBJ2-3, the V gene TRBV13; 11 positions match TRBD2. Looked up from germline, CDR1 is PRHDT and CDR2 is FYEKMQ (reference sequence). V lost 5 bases and J lost 1; bases outside the gene matches: 8. The CDR3 is 17 residues long. This chain's CDR3 is CASSTYSGGEGTDTQYF. CDR3 DNA: TGTGCCAGCAGCACCTATAGCGGGGGGGAGGGCACAGATACGCAGTATTTT.

The chain links TRBV11-2 to TRBJ2-7; D possibly corresponds to TRBD2 (5 bases). With 5 bases removed from V and 2 bases from J, the gap between germline ends came to 13 bases. Germline V gene lookup returns CDR1 SGHAT and CDR2 FQNNGV. The CDR3 has 14 amino acids. The CDR3: CASSPADGAYEQYF. The CDR3 nucleotides read TGTGCCAGCAGCCCAGCGGACGGAGCCTACGAGCAGTACTTC.

J is TRBJ2-2 and V is TRBV15, with 8 positions matching TRBD2. The CDR3 runs to 15 residues. V lost 7 bases to trimming and J lost 4 bases; unmatched junction nucleotides: 8. CDR1 is LNHNV and CDR2 is YYDKDF in the germline V gene (reference sequence). The CDR3, as DNA: TGTGCCACCATGGCACTAGCGGATCCCACCGGGGAGCTGTTTTTT. It yields the protein CATMALADPTGELFF.